The 25 T cell receptor beta chains reported below all come from one sample, sequenced in a study of CD8 T cells in ankylosing spondylitis. From the 5' RACE reads, TCRdb called clonotypes with MiXCR, one entry per CDR3 protein. The sample has around 180,000 distinct CDR3 sequences, over 10% seen once; the top ten hold 9.5% to 11%. Sequenced sample: blood, either unsorted or a sorted T cell fraction (not recorded which). These receptors all stem from a female donor with ankylosing spondylitis or in good health (not recorded which).

This clonotype occurred a few times. In DNA form, the CDR3 reads TGTGCCAGCAGCTTGGAGGGGGCGCATGGCAATCAGCCCCAGCATTTT. Translated, it gives CASSLEGAHGNQPQHF. The V call is TRBV7-2, the J call TRBJ1-5, with 7 positions matching TRBD1. CDR1 is SGHTA, CDR2 FQGNSA, per germline. The CDR3 consists of 16 residues. After removal of 3 bases from V and 2 bases from J, the junction contained 7 bases not matched to a gene.

This rearrangement joins TRBV20-1 to TRBJ2-7; D is ambiguous. In germline, CDR1 is DFQATT, CDR2 SNEGSKA (reference sequence). The CDR3 consists of 14 residues. V gave up 6 bases and J gave up 6 bases, with 21 bases separating them. In DNA, the CDR3 is TGCAGTGCCGCCGGGTCCAATGCGGTCTCCGAGCAGTACTTC. It codes for CSAAGSNAVSEQYF.

This clonotype was observed a few times. This sequence joins TRBV27 and TRBJ2-7, with 12 bases that match TRBD1. The germline gives CDR1 MNHEY, CDR2 SMNVEV (reference sequence). V was clipped by 2 bases and J by 4 bases; unmatched bases: 3. This CDR3 is built from 15 residues. The CDR3 sequence is CASSLRGQGAYEQYF. CDR3 DNA: TGTGCCAGCAGTTTAAGGGGACAGGGGGCTTACGAGCAGTACTTC.

At least ten counts were recorded for this clonotype. In DNA, the CDR3 is TGTGCCAGCAACTCCCTGGGCGCTGCACAAAGCTCCTACAATGAGCAGTTCTTC. As protein: CASNSLGAAQSSYNEQFF. This sequence joins TRBV28 and TRBJ2-1; no reliable D call. With 7 bases removed from V and 0 bases from J, the gap between germline ends came to 22 bases. This CDR3 has 18 amino acids. From germline, CDR1 is MDHEN and CDR2 SYDVKM.

This clonotype appeared many times. V usage is TRBV20-1 and J usage is TRBJ1-3; D gene ambiguous. Germline-derived CDR1 and CDR2 are DFQATT and SNEGSKA (reference sequence). V lost 0 bases, J lost 0 bases, and 9 bases lay in between. CDR3 length equals 15 residues. CDR3 amino acids: CSARDPRRSGNTIYF. Written as DNA, the CDR3 is TGCAGTGCTAGAGACCCTAGACGCTCTGGAAACACCATATATTTT.

This clonotype was seen at least ten times. The chain recombines TRBV27 with TRBJ1-2; 9 positions match TRBD1. This CDR3 is built from 14 residues. Germline-derived CDR1 and CDR2 are MNHEY and SMNVEV (reference sequence). Trimming took 6 bases from V and 4 from J; bases not matched to a gene: 6. The CDR3 reads CASSLGTGTYGYTF. The DNA for the CDR3 is TGTGCCAGCAGCTTAGGGACAGGGACCTATGGCTACACCTTC.

The chain employs TRBV25-1 and TRBJ2-3; possibly TRBD2 for D (5 bases). Trimming removed 5 bases from V and 10 bases from J, with 10 bases in between. Germline assignment: CDR1 MGHDK and CDR2 SYGVNS. This CDR3 comprises 11 residues. The CDR3 sequence: CASSWASSQYF. The DNA for the CDR3 is TGTGCCAGCAGTTGGGCTAGCTCGCAGTATTTT.

The table lists this clonotype with many counts. The V call is TRBV5-1, the J call TRBJ2-2; D gene unclear. This CDR3 contains 15 residues. Per the germline V gene, CDR1 is SGHRS and CDR2 is YFSETQ. Trimming removed 0 bases at V and 2 bases at J, with 8 bases between. The CDR3 spells CASSLELDNTGELFF. For the CDR3, the DNA is TGCGCCAGCAGCTTGGAACTTGACAACACCGGGGAGCTGTTTTTT.

This clonotype was observed many times. This sequence joins TRBV5-1 and TRBJ1-2, with a possible D match to TRBD1 (5 bases). Trimming removed 4 bases at V and 4 bases at J, with 14 bases between. The CDR3 totals 14 residues. CDR1 is SGHRS and CDR2 is YFSETQ in the germline V gene. The CDR3 reads CASSLSGTLYGYTF. In DNA form, the CDR3 reads TGCGCCAGCAGCCTTTCAGGGACCCTCTATGGCTACACCTTC.

In its sample, this clonotype was seen many times. J is TRBJ1-2 and V is TRBV27; no definite D call. The germline V gene encodes CDR1 MNHEY and CDR2 SMNVEV (reference sequence). V shed 7 bases and J shed 6 bases, with 18 bases lying between them. The length of the CDR3 is 14 residues. This chain's CDR3 is CASTSGRDNHGYTF. In DNA form, the CDR3 reads TGTGCCAGCACCTCCGGCCGAGACAACCATGGCTACACCTTC.

For this clonotype: This may come from a read error, since a much larger clone is one base off. The chain employs TRBV20-1 and TRBJ2-7, with D perhaps matching TRBD2 (5 bases). This CDR3 comprises 13 residues. Germline loops: CDR1 DFQATT, CDR2 SNEGSKA (reference sequence). Deletions cut 8 bases from V and 9 bases from J, with 23 bases between. The CDR3 spells CSTKEDSDVRQYF. CDR3 sequence (DNA): TGCAGTACTAAGGAGGACTCCGATGTCCGGCAGTACTTC.

At least ten counts were recorded for this clonotype. This rearrangement joins TRBV7-2 to TRBJ1-1; D gene ambiguous. Germline lookup yields CDR1 SGHTA and CDR2 FQGNSA. The V and J ends lost 2 bases and 0 bases respectively, with 4 bases between them. The CDR3 consists of 13 residues. CDR3 sequence: CASSLHLNTEAFF. The CDR3 DNA sequence: TGTGCCAGCAGCTTACATTTGAACACTGAAGCTTTCTTT.

This clonotype came up many times. This rearrangement joins TRBV5-6 to TRBJ1-2; D remains unclear. V was clipped by 0 bases and J by 3 bases, with 6 bases between them. Looked up from germline, CDR1 is SGHDT and CDR2 is YYEEEE. The CDR3 is 13 residues long. The CDR3 region is CASSLVYDYGYTF. Written as DNA, the CDR3 is TGTGCCAGCAGCTTGGTGTATGACTATGGCTACACCTTC. The variable domain in full, completed from reference TRBV5-6 and TRBJ1-2, reads DAGVTQSPTHLIKTRGQQVTLRCSPKSGHDTVSWYQQALGQGPQFIFQYYEEEERQRGNFPDRFSGHQFPNYSSELNVNALLLGDSALYLCASSLVYDYGYTFGSGTRLTVV.

This clonotype was detected only a few times. The genes are TRBV7-2 and TRBJ2-2; D perhaps matches TRBD1 (5 bases). Germline CDR1 SGHTA, CDR2 FQGNSA. Trimming removed 5 bases from V and 4 bases from J, with 14 bases in between. This CDR3 region has 15 residues. The CDR3 nucleotides are TGTGCCAGCAGCGCAGGTCAGGGATTCACCGGGGAGCTGTTTTTT. Protein product: CASSAGQGFTGELFF. Variable domain in full (rest from reference TRBV7-2 and TRBJ2-2): GAGVSQSPSNKVTEKGKDVELRCDPISGHTALYWYRQSLGQGLEFLIYFQGNSAPDKSGLPSDRFSAERTGGSVSTLTIQRTQQEDSAVYLCASSAGQGFTGELFFGEGSRLTVL.

This clonotype has a handful of counts. The rearrangement uses TRBV7-2 and TRBJ2-1; 15 bases align to TRBD2. Looked up from germline, CDR1 is SGHTA and CDR2 is FQGNSA. CDR3 size: 16 residues. V shed 5 bases and J 6 bases; nucleotides not matched to a gene: 5. CDR3 in DNA: TGTGCCAGCAGCCGGCAGGGACTAGCGGGAGGCAATGAGCAGTTCTTC. Translated, it gives CASSRQGLAGGNEQFF.

This chain connects TRBV29-1 to TRBJ2-1; D call uncertain. V lost 4 bases, J lost 9 bases, and 7 bases lay in between. Per germline, CDR1 SQVTM and CDR2 ANQGSEA. The CDR3 consists of 10 residues. CDR3 amino acids: CSVARLEQFF. The CDR3 DNA reads as TGCAGCGTTGCGAGGCTTGAGCAGTTCTTC.

This clonotype was observed a few times. This chain joins TRBV7-9 and TRBJ1-2; D gene uncertain. The V gene's germline CDR1 is SEHNR and CDR2 FQNEAQ (reference sequence). The CDR3 runs to 15 residues. The V and J ends lost 1 base and 0 bases respectively, with 9 bases between them. This CDR3 is CASSLGRIANYGYTF. In DNA form, the CDR3 reads TGTGCCAGCAGCTTAGGACGGATAGCTAACTATGGCTACACCTTC.

This clonotype was observed a few times. The chain recombines TRBV11-2 with TRBJ2-2, with D possibly matching TRBD2 (6 bases). The CDR3 runs 13 residues. The V gene's germline CDR1 is SGHAT and CDR2 FQNNGV. V shed 4 bases and J shed 9 bases, with 12 bases lying between them. This CDR3 is CASSSGVARELFF. Written as DNA, the CDR3 is TGTGCCAGCAGCTCGGGGGTGGCGAGGGAGCTGTTTTTT.

This clonotype was recorded a few times. The rearrangement links TRBV12-3 or TRBV12-4 to TRBJ2-5, with D unresolved. This CDR3 has 12 amino acids. V was shortened by 6 bases and J by 5 bases, with 10 bases between the two germline ends. The CDR3 here is CASSPGRETQYF. The CDR3 DNA follows: TGTGCCAGCAGCCCGGGTCGGGAGACCCAGTACTTC.

Notes on this clonotype: A much larger clone differs from this one at a single base, so this may be a read error. Likely a read error: the CDR3 ends without its conserved phenylalanine or tryptophan. The genes are TRBV29-1 and TRBJ1-1; TRBD1 might be the D (5 bases). Germline V gives CDR1 SQVTM, CDR2 ANQGSEA. This CDR3 spans 13 amino acids. Trimming removed 7 bases at V and 2 bases at J, with 14 bases between. DNA of the CDR3: TGCAGCGCCTTGACAGACTTAAACACTGAAGCTTTCTCT. Amino acid sequence: CSALTDLNTEAFS.

The rearrangement joins TRBV6-1 to TRBJ2-2; D is unresolved. CDR1 and CDR2 (germline): MNHNS, SASEGT. The CDR3 consists of 15 residues. Trimming removed 7 bases at V and 2 bases at J, with 14 bases between. In nucleotides, the CDR3 is TGTGCCAGCACCGGGCGGAATCGTAACACCGGGGAGCTGTTTTTT. Amino acids: CASTGRNRNTGELFF.

Only a few counts were recorded for this clonotype. This rearrangement joins TRBV5-1 to TRBJ2-7, with 10 bases identical to TRBD1. Looked up from germline, CDR1 is SGHRS and CDR2 is YFSETQ. J lost 2 bases, V lost 1 base, and 9 bases had no gene match. The CDR3 sequence is 17 residues long. CDR3 loop: CASSLFAGQGVTYEQYF. CDR3 coding DNA: TGCGCCAGCAGCTTGTTTGCCGGACAGGGGGTCACCTACGAGCAGTACTTC. Full variable domain (missing parts from reference TRBV5-1 and TRBJ2-7): KAGVTQTPRYLIKTRGQQVTLSCSPISGHRSVSWYQQTPGQGLQFLFEYFSETQRNKGNFPGRFSGRQFSNSRSEMNVSTLELGDSALYLCASSLFAGQGVTYEQYFGPGTRLTVT.

The V and J genes are TRBV4-3 and TRBJ2-3, with 12 bases identical to TRBD1. Germline V lookup: CDR1 LGHNA, CDR2 YSLEER. The junction had 7 bases not matched to a gene; V was cut back by 0 bases and J by 6 bases. The CDR3 totals 17 residues. DNA of the CDR3: TGCGCCAGCAGCCAAGATAGGGGACAGGGGGCGGAGGATACGCAGTATTTT. Protein product: CASSQDRGQGAEDTQYF.

This clonotype showed up many times. This sequence joins TRBV20-1 and TRBJ2-1; tentatively, D is TRBD2 (6 bases). CDR1 and CDR2 from the germline V gene are DFQATT and SNEGSKA (reference sequence). Trimming pared 3 bases from V and 4 bases from J, leaving 13 bases between. The CDR3 spans 14 residues. The CDR3 loop reads CSASRAGMYNEQFF. The CDR3 DNA is TGCAGTGCTAGTCGGGCGGGGATGTACAATGAGCAGTTCTTC.

The DNA of the CDR3 is TGTGCCATCAGTGAAGGGGGTAGCAATCAGCCCCAGCATTTT. Translation: CAISEGGSNQPQHF. The rearrangement links TRBV10-3 to TRBJ1-5; TRBD1 might be the D (6 bases). V lost 3 bases, J lost 0 bases, and 6 bases lay in between. The CDR3 loop spans 14 amino acids. Germline V lookup: CDR1 ENHRY, CDR2 SYGVKD.